One sample yielded the 15 T cell receptor beta chains listed below, sequenced in a study of CD8 T cells in ankylosing spondylitis. TCRdb reprocessed the 5' RACE reads with MiXCR, giving one entry per CDR3 protein. The table has 200,000 to 300,000 distinct CDR3 sequences, about 30% seen once. The sequenced sample was blood, either unsorted or a sorted T cell fraction (not recorded which). The receptors originated from a male donor with ankylosing spondylitis or in good health (not recorded which).

This sequence joins TRBV20-1 and TRBJ1-2; D may be TRBD1 (6 bases). Germline loops: CDR1 DFQATT, CDR2 SNEGSKA (reference sequence). The CDR3 has 13 residues. V was cut by 6 bases and J by 8 bases, with 19 bases left in between. CDR3 DNA: TGCAGTGCGCCGCCCACAGGGTTGTGGGGCTACACCTTC. As protein: CSAPPTGLWGYTF.

This rearrangement joins TRBV20-1 to TRBJ2-1; tentatively, D is TRBD1 (6 bases). V lost 6 bases to trimming and J lost 3 bases, with 21 bases between them. The V gene's germline CDR1 is DFQATT and CDR2 SNEGSKA (reference sequence). This CDR3 is 16 amino acids long. The CDR3 is CSAPSVRGVFYNEQFF. CDR3 bases: TGCAGTGCCCCGAGTGTCAGGGGAGTTTTCTACAATGAGCAGTTCTTC.

The V gene is TRBV6-1, the J gene TRBJ2-1; tentatively, D is TRBD1 or TRBD2 (6 bases each). The CDR3 is made up of 14 amino acids. The germline V and J ends were trimmed by 5 bases and 8 bases, with 16 bases remaining between them. Germline values: CDR1 MNHNS, CDR2 SASEGT. CDR3 amino acids: CASSPPDGGHEQFF. In nucleotides, the CDR3 is TGTGCCAGCAGTCCACCCGACGGGGGCCATGAGCAGTTCTTC.

The J gene is TRBJ1-2, the V gene TRBV20-1; D is undetermined. This CDR3 has 13 residues. Germline assignment: CDR1 DFQATT and CDR2 SNEGSKA (reference sequence). Trimming cost V 0 bases and J 1 base, with 6 bases left between them. CDR3 loop: CSARDQSNYGYTF. The CDR3 DNA reads TGCAGTGCTAGAGACCAGAGTAACTATGGCTACACCTTC.

The chain joins TRBV7-2 to TRBJ2-7; D not certain. Between the trimmed V and J ends, which lost 4 bases and 3 bases, there was a span of 10 bases. The CDR3 loop spans 13 amino acids. The germline CDR1 and CDR2 sequences are SGHTA and FQGNSA. CDR3 in amino acids: CASSYGRLYEQYF. The CDR3 region has the DNA TGTGCCAGCAGCTACGGCAGGCTCTACGAGCAGTACTTC.

The chain couples TRBV7-9 to TRBJ1-2; D is uncertain. The CDR3 runs to 14 residues. CDR1 SEHNR and CDR2 FQNEAQ come from the germline V gene (reference sequence). V was shortened by 5 bases and J by 4 bases, with 14 bases between the two germline ends. CDR3 DNA: TGTGCCAGCAGCCCGATGGAGGGAGGCTATGGCTACACCTTC. The encoded protein is CASSPMEGGYGYTF.

There are many counts of this clonotype. This chain links TRBV11-2 with TRBJ2-1; 11 nucleotides line up with TRBD2. The germline V gene encodes CDR1 SGHAT and CDR2 FQNNGV. V shed 6 bases, J shed 6 bases, and the junction held 7 bases outside the gene matches. This CDR3 has 15 amino acids. The CDR3 DNA reads as TGTGCCAGCAGTCCCGGGACTAGCGGCCTCAATGAGCAGTTCTTC. This sequence encodes CASSPGTSGLNEQFF.

This clonotype was counted a few times. The chain recombines TRBV12-3 or TRBV12-4 with TRBJ2-3; 8 positions match TRBD2. The CDR3 sequence is 14 residues long. The V gene end was trimmed by 10 bases and the J gene end by 3 bases; junction bases not matched to a gene: 9. CDR3: CAIRRGATTDTQYF. The CDR3, as DNA: TGTGCCATAAGGCGGGGGGCGACGACAGATACGCAGTATTTT.

This clonotype was found a few times. This chain uses TRBV5-6 with TRBJ2-2, with TRBD2 identical over 7 bases. The length of the CDR3 is 15 residues. With V trimmed by 3 bases and J by 0 bases, 2 bases remained unmatched. CDR1 and CDR2 (germline): SGHDT, YYEEEE. The CDR3 sequence: CASSSGLPNTGELFF. For the CDR3, the DNA is TGTGCCAGCAGCTCGGGACTACCGAACACCGGGGAGCTGTTTTTT. Complete variable domain (other parts from reference TRBV5-6 and TRBJ2-2): DAGVTQSPTHLIKTRGQQVTLRCSPKSGHDTVSWYQQALGQGPQFIFQYYEEEERQRGNFPDRFSGHQFPNYSSELNVNALLLGDSALYLCASSSGLPNTGELFFGEGSRLTVL.

This clonotype was seen a few times. This sequence joins TRBV12-3 or TRBV12-4 and TRBJ1-1; TRBD1 might be the D (6 bases). The V and J ends lost 5 bases and 0 bases respectively, with 16 bases between them. This CDR3 spans 16 amino acids. For the CDR3, the DNA is TGTGCCAGCAGTCCTCCCTCGGGACACTTGAACACTGAAGCTTTCTTT. Encoded protein: CASSPPSGHLNTEAFF.

The chain is built from TRBV9 and TRBJ2-1; 8 bases align to TRBD1. This CDR3 spans 16 amino acids. J lost 1 base, V lost 2 bases, and 5 bases had no gene match. Germline CDR1 SGDLS, CDR2 YYNGEE. The DNA for the CDR3 is TGTGCCAGCAGCGTGCCGGACAGGGCGTCCTACAATGAGCAGTTCTTC. Amino acids: CASSVPDRASYNEQFF.

The rearrangement links TRBV4-1 to TRBJ2-7, with 8 bases lining up with TRBD2. The CDR3 contains 16 residues. Per the germline V gene, CDR1 is MGHRA and CDR2 is YSYEKL. Trimming at V came to 1 base and at J to 6 bases, leaving 11 bases not matched to a gene. This CDR3 is CASSQGLRGGQGEQYF. In DNA, the CDR3 is TGCGCCAGCAGCCAAGGCCTCCGCGGGGGGCAGGGCGAGCAGTACTTC.

V and J are TRBV5-6 and TRBJ2-5; TRBD2 is a possible D gene (5 bases). Between the trimmed V and J ends, which lost 5 bases and 0 bases, there was a span of 23 bases. The CDR3 is 18 amino acids. In germline, CDR1 is SGHDT, CDR2 YYEEEE. CDR3 DNA: TGTGCCAGCAGAGGACTCGCGGCCACCTTCCCCAACCAAGAGACCCAGTACTTC. Its protein product is CASRGLAATFPNQETQYF.

The chain carries TRBV20-1 and TRBJ2-1, with 8 bases lining up with TRBD2. CDR1 is DFQATT and CDR2 is SNEGSKA in the germline V gene (reference sequence). The CDR3 is 12 amino acids. After removal of 3 bases from V and 9 bases from J, the junction contained 4 bases not matched to a gene. CDR3 sequence reads: CSASGGAGEQFF. In DNA form, the CDR3 reads TGCAGTGCTAGCGGGGGGGCTGGTGAGCAGTTCTTC.

There are a few counts of this clonotype. The chain has TRBV6-1 and TRBJ2-5; 10 bases fit TRBD2. CDR1 is MNHNS and CDR2 is SASEGT in the germline V gene. The ends lost 5 bases at V and 5 bases at J; junction bases unmatched: 8. CDR3 length equals 15 residues. The CDR3 here is CASSRLAGGGETQYF. For the CDR3, the DNA is TGTGCCAGCAGTCGACTAGCGGGTGGCGGGGAGACCCAGTACTTC.